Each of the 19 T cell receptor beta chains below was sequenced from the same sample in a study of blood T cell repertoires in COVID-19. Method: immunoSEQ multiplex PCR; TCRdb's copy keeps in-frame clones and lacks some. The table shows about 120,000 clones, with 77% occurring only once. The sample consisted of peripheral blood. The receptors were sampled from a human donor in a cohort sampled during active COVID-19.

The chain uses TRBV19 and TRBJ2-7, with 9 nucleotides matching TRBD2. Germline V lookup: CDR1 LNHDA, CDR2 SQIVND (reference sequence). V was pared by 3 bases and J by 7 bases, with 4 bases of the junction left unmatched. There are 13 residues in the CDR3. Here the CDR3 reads CASSMSGGREQYF. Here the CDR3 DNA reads TGTGCCAGTAGTATGAGCGGGGGGCGAGAGCAGTACTTC. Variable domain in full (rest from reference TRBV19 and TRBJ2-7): DGGITQSPKYLFRKEGQNVTLSCEQNLNHDAMYWYRQDPGQGLRLIYYSQIVNDFQKGDIAEGYSVSREKKESFPLTVTSAQKNPTAFYLCASSMSGGREQYFGPGTRLTVT.

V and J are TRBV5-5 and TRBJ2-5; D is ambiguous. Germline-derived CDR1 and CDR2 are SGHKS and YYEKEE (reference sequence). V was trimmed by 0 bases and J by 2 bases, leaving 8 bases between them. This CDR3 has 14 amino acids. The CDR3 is CASSLDMLQETQYF. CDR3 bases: TGTGCCAGCAGCTTGGACATGTTGCAAGAGACCCAGTACTTC. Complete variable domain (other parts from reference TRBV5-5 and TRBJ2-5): DAGVTQSPTHLIKTRGQQVTLRCSPISGHKSVSWYQQVLGQGPQFIFQYYEKEERGRGNFPDRFSARQFPNYSSELNVNALLLGDSALYLCASSLDMLQETQYFGPGTRLLVL.

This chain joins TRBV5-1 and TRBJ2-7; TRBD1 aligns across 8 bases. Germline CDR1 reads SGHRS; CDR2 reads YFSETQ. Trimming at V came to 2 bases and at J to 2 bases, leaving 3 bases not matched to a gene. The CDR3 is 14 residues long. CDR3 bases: TGCGCCAGCAGCTTTGGACAGGGCCCCTACGAGCAGTACTTC. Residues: CASSFGQGPYEQYF. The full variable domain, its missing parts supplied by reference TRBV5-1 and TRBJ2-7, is KAGVTQTPRYLIKTRGQQVTLSCSPISGHRSVSWYQQTPGQGLQFLFEYFSETQRNKGNFPGRFSGRQFSNSRSEMNVSTLELGDSALYLCASSFGQGPYEQYFGPGTRLTVT.

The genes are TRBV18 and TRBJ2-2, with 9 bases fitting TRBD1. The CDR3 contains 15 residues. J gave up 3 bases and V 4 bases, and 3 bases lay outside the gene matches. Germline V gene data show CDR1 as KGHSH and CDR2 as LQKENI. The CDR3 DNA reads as TGTGCCAGCTCACGGACAGGGGCAGACACCGGGGAGCTGTTTTTT. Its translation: CASSRTGADTGELFF.

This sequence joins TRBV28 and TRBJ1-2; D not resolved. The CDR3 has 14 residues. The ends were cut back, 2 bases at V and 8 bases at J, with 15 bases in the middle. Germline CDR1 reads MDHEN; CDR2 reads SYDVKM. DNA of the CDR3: TGTGCCAGCAGTTTAACCCCAGGACTCAGGGGCTACACCTTC. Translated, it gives CASSLTPGLRGYTF.

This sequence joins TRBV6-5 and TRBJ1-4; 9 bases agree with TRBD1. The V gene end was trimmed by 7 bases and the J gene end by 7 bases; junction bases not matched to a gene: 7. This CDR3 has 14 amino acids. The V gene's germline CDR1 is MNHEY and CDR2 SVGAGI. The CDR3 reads CASTYRGHGEKLFF. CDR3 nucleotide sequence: TGTGCCAGCACCTACAGGGGGCACGGTGAAAAACTGTTTTTT.

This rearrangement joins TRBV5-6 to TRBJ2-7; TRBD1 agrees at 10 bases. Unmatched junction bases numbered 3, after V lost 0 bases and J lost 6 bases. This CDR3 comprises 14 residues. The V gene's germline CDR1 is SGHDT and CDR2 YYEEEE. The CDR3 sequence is CASSLEGDRGEQYF. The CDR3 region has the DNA TGTGCCAGCAGCTTGGAGGGGGACAGGGGCGAGCAGTACTTC. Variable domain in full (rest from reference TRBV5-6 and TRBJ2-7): DAGVTQSPTHLIKTRGQQVTLRCSPKSGHDTVSWYQQALGQGPQFIFQYYEEEERQRGNFPDRFSGHQFPNYSSELNVNALLLGDSALYLCASSLEGDRGEQYFGPGTRLTVT.

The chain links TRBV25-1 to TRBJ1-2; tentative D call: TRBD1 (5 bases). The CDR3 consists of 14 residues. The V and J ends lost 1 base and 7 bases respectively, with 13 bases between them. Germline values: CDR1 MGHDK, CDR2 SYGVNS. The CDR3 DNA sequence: TGTGCCAGCAGTGAATCGGGCAGGGTGGGTGGCTACACCTTC. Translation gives CASSESGRVGGYTF.

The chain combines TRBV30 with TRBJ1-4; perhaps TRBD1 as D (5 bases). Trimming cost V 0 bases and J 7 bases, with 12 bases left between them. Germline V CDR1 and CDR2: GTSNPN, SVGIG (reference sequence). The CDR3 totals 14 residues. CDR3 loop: CAWSVRMGGEKLFF. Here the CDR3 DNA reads TGTGCCTGGAGTGTACGAATGGGGGGTGAAAAACTGTTTTTT.

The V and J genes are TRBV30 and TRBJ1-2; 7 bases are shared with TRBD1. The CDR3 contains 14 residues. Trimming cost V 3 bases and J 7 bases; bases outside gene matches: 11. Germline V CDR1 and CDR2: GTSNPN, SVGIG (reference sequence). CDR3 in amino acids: CAWSDRRQGPGYTF. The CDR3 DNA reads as TGTGCCTGGAGCGACAGAAGACAGGGCCCTGGCTACACCTTC.

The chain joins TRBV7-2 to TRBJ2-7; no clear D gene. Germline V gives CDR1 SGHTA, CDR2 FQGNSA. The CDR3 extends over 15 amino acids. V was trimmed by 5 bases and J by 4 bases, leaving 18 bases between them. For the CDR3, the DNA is TGTGCCAGCAGCCTCCCGGTCCCCGTATCTTACGAGCAGTACTTC. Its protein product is CASSLPVPVSYEQYF.

CDR3 sequence reads: CASSQEGGGGRTKQYF. The CDR3 DNA reads as TGTGCCAGCAGCCAAGAAGGAGGAGGGGGCAGAACAAAGCAGTACTTC. V gene TRBV14 combines with J gene TRBJ2-7; TRBD1 might be the D (7 bases). The CDR3 sequence is 16 residues long. The germline V gene encodes CDR1 SGHDN and CDR2 FVKESK. The V end lost 0 bases, the J end lost 8 bases, and 20 bases lay between the germline ends.

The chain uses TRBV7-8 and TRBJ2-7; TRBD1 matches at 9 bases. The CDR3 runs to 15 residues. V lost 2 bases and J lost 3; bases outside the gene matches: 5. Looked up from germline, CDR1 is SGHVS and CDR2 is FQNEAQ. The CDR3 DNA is TGTGCCAGCAGCTTACCCGGGACAGGGAACTACGAGCAGTACTTC. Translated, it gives CASSLPGTGNYEQYF.

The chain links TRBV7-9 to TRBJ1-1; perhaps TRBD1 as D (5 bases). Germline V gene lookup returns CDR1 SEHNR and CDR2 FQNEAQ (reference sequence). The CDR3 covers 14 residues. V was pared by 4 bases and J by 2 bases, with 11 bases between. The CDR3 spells CASSYQGRNTEAFF. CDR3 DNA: TGTGCCAGCAGCTACCAGGGAAGAAACACTGAAGCTTTCTTT.

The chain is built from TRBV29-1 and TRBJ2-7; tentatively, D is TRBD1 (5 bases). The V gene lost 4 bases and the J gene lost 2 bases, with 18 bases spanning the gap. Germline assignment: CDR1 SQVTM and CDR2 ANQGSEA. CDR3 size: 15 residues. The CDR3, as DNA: TGCAGCGTTGGCCCCAGGGAAGTCCCGCCCTACGAGCAGTACTTC. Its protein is CSVGPREVPPYEQYF.

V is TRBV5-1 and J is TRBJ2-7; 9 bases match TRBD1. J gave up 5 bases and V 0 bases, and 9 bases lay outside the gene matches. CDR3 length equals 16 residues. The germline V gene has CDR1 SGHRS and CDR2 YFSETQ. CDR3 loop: CASSLAGGQGDHEQYF. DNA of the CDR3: TGCGCCAGCAGCTTGGCCGGGGGACAGGGTGACCACGAGCAGTACTTC.

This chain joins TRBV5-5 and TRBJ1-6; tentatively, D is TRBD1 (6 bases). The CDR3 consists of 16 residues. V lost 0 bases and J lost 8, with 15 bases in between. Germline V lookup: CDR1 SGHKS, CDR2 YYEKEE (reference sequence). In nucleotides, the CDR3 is TGTGCCAGCAGCTTGGGTCTCAACAGGGTGGATTCACCCCTCCACTTT. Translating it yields CASSLGLNRVDSPLHF.

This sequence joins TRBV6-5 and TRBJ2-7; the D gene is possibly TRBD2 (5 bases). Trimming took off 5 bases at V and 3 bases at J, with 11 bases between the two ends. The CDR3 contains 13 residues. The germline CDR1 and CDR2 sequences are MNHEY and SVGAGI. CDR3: CASSRGRDYEQYF. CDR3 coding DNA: TGTGCCAGCAGTAGAGGACGGGACTACGAGCAGTACTTC.

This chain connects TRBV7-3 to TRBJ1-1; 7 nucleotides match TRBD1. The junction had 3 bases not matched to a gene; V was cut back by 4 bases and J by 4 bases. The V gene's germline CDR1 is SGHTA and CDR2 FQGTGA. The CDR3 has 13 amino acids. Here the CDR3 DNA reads TGTGCCAGCAGCTCGCCAGGGGGCACTGAAGCTTTCTTT. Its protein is CASSSPGGTEAFF.